This entry concerns a single TCR beta chain. TCRdb passed the 5' RACE reads through MiXCR, listing each CDR3 protein once. The sample contains about 890,000 distinct CDR3 sequences, 9% to 15% of which appear only once. V shed 0 bases and J 2 bases; nucleotides not matched to a gene: 8. Germline V lookup: CDR1 SGDLS, CDR2 YYNGEE. The CDR3 has 18 residues. This sample was taken from a study of identical twins. The same specimen was also included in a second study, on yellow fever vaccine responses in identical twins. That paper adds: Twins' vaccine T cell response reportedly gave the appearance of partial convergence and partial personalization.

Sequenced input: PBMCs. The rearrangement uses TRBV9 and TRBJ2-5; 12 nucleotides match TRBD2. This TCR was sampled from a woman in her late teens or twenties in good health. CDR3 sequence: CASSVAKGTSGLQETQYF. DNA for the CDR3: TGTGCCAGCAGCGTAGCAAAGGGGACTAGCGGGCTGCAAGAGACCCAGTACTTC.